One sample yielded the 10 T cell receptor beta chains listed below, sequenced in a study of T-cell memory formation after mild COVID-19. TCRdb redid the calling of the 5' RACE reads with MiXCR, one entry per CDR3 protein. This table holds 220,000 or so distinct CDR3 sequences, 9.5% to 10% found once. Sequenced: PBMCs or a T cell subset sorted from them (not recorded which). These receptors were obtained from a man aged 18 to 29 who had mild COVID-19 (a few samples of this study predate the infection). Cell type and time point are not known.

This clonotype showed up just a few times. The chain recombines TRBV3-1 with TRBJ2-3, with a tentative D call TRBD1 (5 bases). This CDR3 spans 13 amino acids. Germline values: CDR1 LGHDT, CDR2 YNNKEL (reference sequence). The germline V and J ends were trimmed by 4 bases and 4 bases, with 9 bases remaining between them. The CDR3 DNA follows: TGTGCCAGCAGCCGGGTCAGGGCAGATACGCAGTATTTT. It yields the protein CASSRVRADTQYF.

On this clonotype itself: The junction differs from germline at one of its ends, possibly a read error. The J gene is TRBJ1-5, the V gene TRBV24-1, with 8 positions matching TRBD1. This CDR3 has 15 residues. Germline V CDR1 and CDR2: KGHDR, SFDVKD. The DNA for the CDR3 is TGTGCCACCAGTGACGACAGGGGAAGCAATCAGCCCAAGCATTTT. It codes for CATSDDRGSNQPKHF.

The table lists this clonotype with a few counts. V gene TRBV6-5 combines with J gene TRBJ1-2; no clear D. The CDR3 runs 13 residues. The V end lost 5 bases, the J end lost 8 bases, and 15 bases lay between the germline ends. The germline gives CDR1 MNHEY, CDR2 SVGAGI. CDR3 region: CASSPATARGYTF. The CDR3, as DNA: TGTGCCAGCAGTCCCGCCACAGCGAGAGGCTACACCTTC.

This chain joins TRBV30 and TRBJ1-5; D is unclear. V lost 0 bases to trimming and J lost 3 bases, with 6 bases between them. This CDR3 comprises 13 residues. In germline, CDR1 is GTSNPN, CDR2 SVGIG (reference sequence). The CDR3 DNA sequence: TGTGCCTGGAGTGTATCGGCCAATCAGCCCCAGCATTTT. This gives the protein CAWSVSANQPQHF.

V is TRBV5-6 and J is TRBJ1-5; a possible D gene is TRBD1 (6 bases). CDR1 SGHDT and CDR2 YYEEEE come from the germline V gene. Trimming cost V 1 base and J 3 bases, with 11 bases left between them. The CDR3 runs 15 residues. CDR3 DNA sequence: TGTGCCAGCAGCTTGCAAGACAGGATCAATCAGCCCCAGCATTTT. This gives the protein CASSLQDRINQPQHF.

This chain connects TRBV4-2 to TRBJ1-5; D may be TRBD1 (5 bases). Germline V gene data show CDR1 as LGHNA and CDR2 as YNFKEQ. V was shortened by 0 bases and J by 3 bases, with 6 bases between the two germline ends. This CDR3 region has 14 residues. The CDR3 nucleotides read TGTGCCAGCAGCCAAGACAGGGCCAATCAGCCCCAGCATTTT. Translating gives CASSQDRANQPQHF.

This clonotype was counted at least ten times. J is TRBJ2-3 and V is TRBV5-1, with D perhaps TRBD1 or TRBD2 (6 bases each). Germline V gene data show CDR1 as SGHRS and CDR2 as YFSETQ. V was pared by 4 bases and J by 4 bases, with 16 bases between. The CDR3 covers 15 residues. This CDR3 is CASSKDGGLADTQYF. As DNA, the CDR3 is TGCGCCAGCAGCAAAGATGGGGGGCTGGCAGATACGCAGTATTTT.

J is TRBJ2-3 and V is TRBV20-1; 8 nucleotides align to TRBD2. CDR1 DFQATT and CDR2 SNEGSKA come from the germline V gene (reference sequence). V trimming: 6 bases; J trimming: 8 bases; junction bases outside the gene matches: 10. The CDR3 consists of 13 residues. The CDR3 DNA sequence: TGCAGTGCCCGGACTTCGGGGGGGGGTACGCAGTATTTT. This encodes CSARTSGGGTQYF.

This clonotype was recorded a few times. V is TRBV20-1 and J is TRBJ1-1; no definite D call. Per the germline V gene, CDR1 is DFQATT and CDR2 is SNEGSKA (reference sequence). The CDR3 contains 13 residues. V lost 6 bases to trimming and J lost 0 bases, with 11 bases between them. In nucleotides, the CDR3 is TGCAGTGCCTTGAGGCGCATGAACACTGAAGCTTTCTTT. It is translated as CSALRRMNTEAFF.

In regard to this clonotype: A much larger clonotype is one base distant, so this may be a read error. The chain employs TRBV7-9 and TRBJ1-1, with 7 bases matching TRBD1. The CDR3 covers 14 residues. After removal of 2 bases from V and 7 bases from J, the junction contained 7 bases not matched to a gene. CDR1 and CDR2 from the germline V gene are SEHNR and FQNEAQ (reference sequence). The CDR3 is CASSLLGTAGEAFF. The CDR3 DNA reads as TGTGCCAGCAGCTTATTGGGGACAGCAGGTGAAGCTTTCTTT.